Below are 17 T cell receptor beta chains sequenced from a single sample in a study of T-cell memory formation after mild COVID-19. TCRdb itself ran the 5' RACE reads through MiXCR, one entry per CDR3 protein. The sample holds just under 150,000 distinct CDR3 sequences, about 19% seen once. The specimen was PBMCs or a T cell subset sorted from them (not recorded which). The receptor source for this set is an adult woman who had mild COVID-19 (a few samples of this study predate the infection). Cell type and time point are not known.

The chain uses TRBV7-9 and TRBJ2-3; D is perhaps TRBD1 or TRBD2 (5 bases each). Trimming pared 6 bases from V and 2 bases from J, leaving 9 bases between. CDR3 size: 13 residues. Germline assignment: CDR1 SEHNR and CDR2 FQNEAQ (reference sequence). CDR3 protein: CASSSGATDTQYF. CDR3 sequence (DNA): TGTGCCAGCAGTTCCGGGGCCACAGATACGCAGTATTTT.

This clonotype appeared a few times. The V and J genes are TRBV30 and TRBJ2-1; possible D gene TRBD1, 5 bases. The V gene's germline CDR1 is GTSNPN and CDR2 SVGIG (reference sequence). V lost 5 bases to trimming and J lost 6 bases, with 14 bases between them. The CDR3 consists of 13 residues. The CDR3 here is CAWQNGQGNEQFF. Here the CDR3 DNA reads TGTGCCTGGCAAAACGGTCAGGGCAATGAGCAGTTCTTC.

DNA of the CDR3: TGCAGTGCGCAGGAGTGGAACACTGAAGCTTTCTTT. It specifies CSAQEWNTEAFF. J is TRBJ1-1 and V is TRBV20-1; D is ambiguous. The CDR3 consists of 12 residues. Germline CDR1 reads DFQATT; CDR2 reads SNEGSKA (reference sequence). V was pared by 6 bases and J by 1 base, with 9 bases between.

This chain connects TRBV9 to TRBJ1-6; D is perhaps TRBD1 (6 bases). The CDR3 extends over 15 amino acids. The V gene lost 0 bases and the J gene lost 4 bases, with 8 bases spanning the gap. Germline assignment: CDR1 SGDLS and CDR2 YYNGEE. The CDR3 nucleotides read TGTGCCAGCAGCGTAGGGACAGTATATAATTCACCCCTCCACTTT. It translates to CASSVGTVYNSPLHF.

CDR3 in amino acids: CASWSGSRAEAFF. CDR3 DNA sequence: TGTGCCAGCTGGTCGGGCTCGAGGGCTGAAGCTTTCTTT. The V gene is TRBV6-5, the J gene TRBJ1-1; D not resolved. CDR1 MNHEY and CDR2 SVGAGI come from the germline V gene. The V and J ends lost 8 bases and 6 bases respectively, with 16 bases between them. There are 13 residues in the CDR3.

This clonotype came up a few times. The chain combines TRBV18 with TRBJ2-1; 9 bases map to TRBD2. This CDR3 has 17 amino acids. The germline CDR1 and CDR2 sequences are KGHSH and LQKENI. J lost 6 bases, V lost 5 bases, and 14 bases had no gene match. The CDR3 DNA follows: TGTGCCAGCTCAGCAAACTTGGGACTAGCTAACCGCAATGAGCAGTTCTTC. Protein product: CASSANLGLANRNEQFF.

V and J are TRBV20-1 and TRBJ1-2, with TRBD1 identical over 8 bases. This CDR3 spans 14 amino acids. Germline V lookup: CDR1 DFQATT, CDR2 SNEGSKA (reference sequence). Losses at the gene ends were 1 base for V and 5 bases for J; bases not matched to a gene: 6. The CDR3 here is CSARVTGAGYGYTF. CDR3 in DNA: TGCAGTGCTAGAGTGACAGGGGCAGGTTATGGCTACACCTTC.

This chain connects TRBV3-1 to TRBJ2-2; D call uncertain. CDR1 LGHDT and CDR2 YNNKEL come from the germline V gene (reference sequence). CDR3 length equals 11 residues. The V and J ends lost 1 base and 10 bases respectively, with 4 bases between them. The chain's CDR3 is CASSQGTELFF. CDR3 in DNA: TGTGCCAGCAGCCAAGGGACGGAGCTGTTTTTT.

The chain combines TRBV12-3 or TRBV12-4 with TRBJ2-1; no clear D gene. The V end was cut by 1 base, the J end by 3 bases, with 4 bases between. This CDR3 spans 13 amino acids. The CDR3 nucleotides read TGTGCCAGCAGTTTAGGCTACTACAATGAGCAGTTCTTC. It encodes CASSLGYYNEQFF.

The chain combines TRBV7-9 with TRBJ1-2; weak D call: TRBD1 (5 bases). V dropped 5 bases and J dropped 2 bases, with 15 bases sitting between them. CDR3 length equals 15 residues. Germline CDR1 SEHNR, CDR2 FQNEAQ (reference sequence). The CDR3 region has the DNA TGTGCCAGCAGCCGAGGGGCAAGCAGGAACTATGGCTACACCTTC. Protein sequence: CASSRGASRNYGYTF.

This rearrangement joins TRBV7-8 to TRBJ2-1, with 8 nucleotides matching TRBD2. The CDR3 length is 16 residues. CDR1 and CDR2 from the germline V gene are SGHVS and FQNEAQ. With 1 base clipped from V and 4 bases from J, the junction kept 6 bases outside the gene matches. This chain's CDR3 is CASSLVRLAIYNEQFF. The CDR3 DNA follows: TGTGCCAGCAGCTTAGTTAGACTAGCGATTTACAATGAGCAGTTCTTC.

V usage is TRBV7-3 and J usage is TRBJ2-2; the match to TRBD2 covers 9 bases. The CDR3 is made up of 15 amino acids. The V gene's germline CDR1 is SGHTA and CDR2 FQGTGA. With 6 bases clipped from V and 1 base from J, the junction kept 3 bases outside the gene matches. The CDR3 DNA reads as TGTGCCAGCAGGAATAGCGGGGGGAACACCGGGGAGCTGTTTTTT. Residues: CASRNSGGNTGELFF. The variable domain in full, with the rest retrieved from reference TRBV7-3 and TRBJ2-2, is GAGVSQTPSNKVTEKGKYVELRCDPISGHTALYWYRQSLGQGPEFLIYFQGTGAADDSGLPNDRFFAVRPEGSVSTLKIQRTERGDSAVYLCASRNSGGNTGELFFGEGSRLTVL.

This clonotype was seen only a few times. The chain recombines TRBV12-3 or TRBV12-4 with TRBJ2-7, with D unclear. V lost 5 bases, J lost 2 bases, and 10 bases lay in between. CDR3 length: 13 amino acids. The DNA for the CDR3 is TGTGCCAGCAGTCAGACTGGAACCTACGAGCAGTACTTC. This translates into CASSQTGTYEQYF.

This clonotype was counted only a few times. The J gene is TRBJ2-7, the V gene TRBV7-9, with D perhaps matching TRBD1 or TRBD2 (5 bases each). V lost 4 bases and J 6 bases, leaving 13 bases between the germline ends. The CDR3 contains 13 residues. CDR1 and CDR2 (germline): SEHNR, FQNEAQ (reference sequence). The CDR3 spells CASSSGTPGEQYF. The CDR3, as DNA: TGTGCCAGCAGCTCGGGGACCCCGGGCGAGCAGTACTTC.

This chain uses TRBV27 with TRBJ2-2; D is undetermined. The germline V gene has CDR1 MNHEY and CDR2 SMNVEV (reference sequence). Trimming took off 3 bases at V and 6 bases at J, with 8 bases between the two ends. This CDR3 region has 13 residues. This CDR3 is CASSFSASGELFF. DNA for the CDR3: TGTGCCAGCAGTTTTTCAGCGTCCGGGGAGCTGTTTTTT.

This clonotype was detected only a few times. V gene TRBV12-3 or TRBV12-4 combines with J gene TRBJ1-5; no clear D. V lost 2 bases, J lost 3 bases, and 20 bases lay in between. The CDR3 spans 18 residues. The CDR3 region has the DNA TGTGCCAGCAGTTTAATAGGAGGAAGACCGCCCTCCAATCAGCCCCAGCATTTT. It codes for CASSLIGGRPPSNQPQHF.

The genes are TRBV2 and TRBJ1-5, with D perhaps matching TRBD1 (6 bases). The CDR3 is made up of 14 amino acids. Germline CDR1 and CDR2: SNHLY and FYNNEI. The V end was cut by 5 bases, the J end by 6 bases, with 14 bases between. In nucleotides, the CDR3 is TGTGCCAGCAGTTCAACAGGGATCTTTCAGCCCCAGCATTTT. Protein product: CASSSTGIFQPQHF.